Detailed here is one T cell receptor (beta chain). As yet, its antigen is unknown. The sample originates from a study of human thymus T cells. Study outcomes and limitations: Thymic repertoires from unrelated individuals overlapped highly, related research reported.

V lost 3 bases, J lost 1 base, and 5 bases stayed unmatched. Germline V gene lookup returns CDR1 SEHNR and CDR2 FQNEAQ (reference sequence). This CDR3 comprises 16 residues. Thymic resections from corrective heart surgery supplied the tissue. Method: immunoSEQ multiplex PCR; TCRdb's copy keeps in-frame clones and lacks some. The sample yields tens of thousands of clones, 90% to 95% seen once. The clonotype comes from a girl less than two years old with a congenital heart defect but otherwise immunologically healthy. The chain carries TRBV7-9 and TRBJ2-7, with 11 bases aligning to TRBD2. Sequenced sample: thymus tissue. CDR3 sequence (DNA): TGTGCCAGCAGCTTGGTTAGACTAGCGGGATCCTACGAGCAGTACTTC. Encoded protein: CASSLVRLAGSYEQYF.